The present T cell receptor (beta chain) was sequenced within a study of CD8 T cells in ankylosing spondylitis. Study results and limitations: What appeared characteristic of ankylosing spondylitis blood was a TCR beta motif of under 10 highly homologous variants. Certain motif variants had earlier appeared in reactive arthritis synovial fluid and blood. Significant enrichment of disease-linked clones was reported in matched ankylosing spondylitis synovial fluid.

In its sample, this clonotype was seen many times. Its antigen is unidentified. The germline V gene encodes CDR1 SEHNR and CDR2 FQNEAQ (reference sequence). There are 11 residues in the CDR3. V was pared by 7 bases and J by 6 bases, with 9 bases between. Generation of TCR beta libraries employed quantitative 5'-RACE incorporating molecular barcodes. TCRdb re-called the 5' RACE reads through MiXCR, storing one row per CDR3 protein. Of 470,000 or so distinct CDR3 sequences listed, roughly a quarter are singletons. This sequence originates from a male donor with ankylosing spondylitis. Material for sequencing was blood, either unsorted or a sorted T cell fraction (not recorded which). The chain uses TRBV7-9 and TRBJ1-1; no clear D. This chain's CDR3 is CASTRSAEAFF. For the CDR3, the DNA is TGTGCCAGCACCCGAAGCGCTGAAGCTTTCTTT.